This T cell receptor beta chain originates from a study of blood T cell repertoires in COVID-19. The wider study: The origin of the acute and convalescent COVID-19 samples was the United States, Italy and Spain.

Enrolled during active infection, Seattle patients were then followed longitudinally. Authors' data handling: Reference gene primer amplification gave estimated nucleated cell counts. Assay used: immunoSEQ multiplex PCR; TCRdb lists only in-frame clones, some missing. V, J and clone size derive from that table, while D and trimming were established from the DNA sequence. The table includes about 220,000 clones, 65% to 90% detected once. The CDR3 covers 13 residues. Germline CDR1 reads SGHTA; CDR2 reads FQGNSA. V shed 1 base and J shed 6 bases, with 7 bases lying between them. The chain employs TRBV7-2 and TRBJ1-5, with D maybe TRBD1 (5 bases). The sequenced sample was peripheral blood. The source is a woman aged 70 to 79 with COVID-19, enrolled during active disease. The CDR3 DNA follows: TGTGCCAGCAGCTTAGGGGGCCCTCAGCCCCAGCATTTT. It codes for CASSLGGPQPQHF.